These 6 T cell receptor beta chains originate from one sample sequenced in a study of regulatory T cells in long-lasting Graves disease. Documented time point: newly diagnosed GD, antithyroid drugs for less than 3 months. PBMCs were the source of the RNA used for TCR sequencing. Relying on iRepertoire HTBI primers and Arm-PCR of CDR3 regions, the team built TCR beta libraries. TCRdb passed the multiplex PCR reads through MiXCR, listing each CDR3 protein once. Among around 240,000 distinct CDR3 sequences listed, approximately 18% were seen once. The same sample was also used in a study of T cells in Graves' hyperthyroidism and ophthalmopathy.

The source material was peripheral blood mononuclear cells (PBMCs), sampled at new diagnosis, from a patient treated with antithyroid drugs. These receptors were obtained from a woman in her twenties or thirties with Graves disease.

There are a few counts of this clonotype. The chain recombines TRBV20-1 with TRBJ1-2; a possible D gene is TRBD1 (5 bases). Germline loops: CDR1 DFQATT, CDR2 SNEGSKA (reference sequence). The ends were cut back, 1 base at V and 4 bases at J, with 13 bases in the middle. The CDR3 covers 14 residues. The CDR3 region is CSARGGQGVYGYTF. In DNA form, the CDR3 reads TGCAGTGCTAGAGGCGGTCAGGGAGTCTATGGCTACACCTTC.

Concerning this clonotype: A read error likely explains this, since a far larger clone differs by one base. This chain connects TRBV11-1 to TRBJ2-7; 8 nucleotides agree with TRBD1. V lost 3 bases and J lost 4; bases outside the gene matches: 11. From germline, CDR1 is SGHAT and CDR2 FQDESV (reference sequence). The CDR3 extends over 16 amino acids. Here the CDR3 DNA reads TGTGCCAGCAGCTTTAGCCCTTGGGACAGGACGTACGAGCAGTACTTC. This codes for CASSFSPWDRTYEQYF.

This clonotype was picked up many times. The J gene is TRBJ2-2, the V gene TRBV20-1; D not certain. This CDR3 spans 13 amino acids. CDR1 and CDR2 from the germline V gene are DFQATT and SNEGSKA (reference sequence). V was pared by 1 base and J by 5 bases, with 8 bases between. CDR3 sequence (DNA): TGCAGTGCTAGAGCAAAGGGTACCGGGGAGCTGTTTTTT. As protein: CSARAKGTGELFF.

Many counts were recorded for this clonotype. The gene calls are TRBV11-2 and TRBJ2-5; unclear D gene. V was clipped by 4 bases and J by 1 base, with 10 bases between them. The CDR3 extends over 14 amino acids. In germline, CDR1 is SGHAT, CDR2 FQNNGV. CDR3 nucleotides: TGTGCCAGCAGCTACCCACAGACCCAAGAGACCCAGTACTTC. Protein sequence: CASSYPQTQETQYF.

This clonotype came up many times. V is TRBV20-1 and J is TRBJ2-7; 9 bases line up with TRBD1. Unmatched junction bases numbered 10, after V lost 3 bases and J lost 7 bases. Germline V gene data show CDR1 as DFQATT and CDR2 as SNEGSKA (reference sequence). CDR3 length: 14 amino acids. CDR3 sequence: CSARARQGVREQYF. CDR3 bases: TGCAGTGCTAGGGCGCGACAGGGGGTGAGAGAGCAGTACTTC.

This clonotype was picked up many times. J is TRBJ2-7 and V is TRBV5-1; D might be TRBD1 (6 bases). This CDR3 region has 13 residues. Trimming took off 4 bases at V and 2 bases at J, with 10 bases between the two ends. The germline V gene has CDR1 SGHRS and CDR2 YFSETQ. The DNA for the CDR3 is TGCGCCAGCAGCCAGGGACAAACCTACGAGCAGTACTTC. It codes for CASSQGQTYEQYF.